The TCR beta chain described here comes from a study of T cell changes during pregnancy in multiple sclerosis. Germline V gene lookup returns CDR1 SGHTA and CDR2 FQGNSA. CDR3 length: 14 amino acids. V was trimmed by 4 bases and J by 7 bases, leaving 16 bases between them. The table came from immunoSEQ multiplex PCR; TCRdb's copy has only in-frame clones and leaves some out. The sample yields tens of thousands of clones, 91% seen once. The specimen comprised peripheral blood, sampled after pregnancy. This chain uses TRBV7-2 with TRBJ1-2; D remains ambiguous. The clonotype originates from a female donor in good health, enrolled as a control in a pregnancy study. The chain's CDR3 is CASSSFWGGSGYTF. The CDR3 DNA sequence: TGTGCCAGCAGCTCTTTTTGGGGAGGGAGTGGCTACACCTTC.